A single sample is the source of the 23 T cell receptor beta chains below, sequenced in a study of blood T cell repertoires in COVID-19 (dated by TCRdb to about 2020). Library prep was done by the immunoSEQ multiplex PCR assay. In TCRdb, the immuneACCESS table is reduced to in-frame sequences with V and J assigned. These tables do not hold every clone; where another copy was compared, an unresolved V gene accounts for under half, and the others remain unexplained. This sample holds 30,000 or so clones; 78% were observed only once. The ten biggest clones cover about 35% of the sample. The material sequenced was peripheral blood. All receptors come from a man older than 75 with acute or convalescent COVID-19.

J is TRBJ2-7 and V is TRBV2; unclear D gene. The CDR3 contains 12 residues. CDR1 and CDR2 (germline): SNHLY, FYNNEI. Trimming shortened V by 3 bases and J by 6 bases, and 9 bases separated the two germline ends. CDR3 in DNA: TGTGCCAGCAGTGAGTTGGGCACCGAGCAGTACTTC. This sequence encodes CASSELGTEQYF.

In its sample, this clone was seen a few times. The chain employs TRBV6-6 and TRBJ1-5, with 8 bases aligning to TRBD1. The CDR3 sequence is 14 residues long. The ends lost 6 bases at V and 9 bases at J; junction bases unmatched: 10. The germline V gene has CDR1 MNHNY and CDR2 SVGAGI (reference sequence). Here the CDR3 DNA reads TGTGCCAGCAGACCGGGACAGGACCCACGGCCCCAGCATTTT. It yields the protein CASRPGQDPRPQHF.

CDR3 nucleotides: TGTGCCAGCAGCTTTCCCAAGACAGGGGGCTCGGAGAACACTGAAGCTTTCTTT. It specifies CASSFPKTGGSENTEAFF. V and J are TRBV7-6 and TRBJ1-1; 10 nucleotides line up with TRBD1. The CDR3 is 18 amino acids. The germline V gene encodes CDR1 SGHVS and CDR2 FNYEAQ. The V and J ends lost 3 bases and 1 base, in that order; junction bases with no gene match: 11. The complete variable domain, with remaining parts taken from reference TRBV7-6 and TRBJ1-1, reads GAGVSQSPRYKVTKRGQDVALRCDPISGHVSLYWYRQALGQGPEFLTYFNYEAQQDKSGLPNDRFSAERPEGSISTLTIQRTEQRDSAMYRCASSFPKTGGSENTEAFFGQGTRLTVV.

This sequence joins TRBV7-2 and TRBJ1-5; TRBD1 agrees at 8 bases. V lost 0 bases, J lost 7 bases, and 8 bases stayed unmatched. CDR1 SGHTA and CDR2 FQGNSA come from the germline V gene. CDR3 length equals 16 residues. In DNA form, the CDR3 reads TGTGCCAGCAGCTTAGCCCAGGGGGCGCCTGGGCAGCCCCAGCATTTT. Translation: CASSLAQGAPGQPQHF.

The chain links TRBV23-1 to TRBJ2-7, with 9 bases fitting TRBD1. TRBV23-1 is noted as an ORF with a role that remains uncertain. The CDR3 loop spans 16 amino acids. V lost 0 bases and J lost 2; bases outside the gene matches: 5. The CDR3: CASSQSWDRATYEQYF. CDR3 nucleotides: TGCGCCAGCAGTCAATCGTGGGACAGGGCTACCTACGAGCAGTACTTC.

The chain combines TRBV6-4 with TRBJ2-1; 8 bases are a match to TRBD2. The CDR3 totals 15 residues. Unmatched junction bases numbered 6, after V lost 4 bases and J lost 4 bases. Germline CDR1 and CDR2: MRHNA and SNTAGT. The CDR3 sequence is CASSVDSGAYNEQFF. The CDR3 nucleotides read TGTGCCAGCAGTGTGGATAGCGGGGCTTACAATGAGCAGTTCTTC.

The chain couples TRBV7-8 to TRBJ2-2, with TRBD2 identical over 10 bases. V shed 2 bases, J shed 1 base, and the junction held 1 base outside the gene matches. Germline CDR1 SGHVS, CDR2 FQNEAQ. The CDR3 extends over 16 amino acids. DNA for the CDR3: TGTGCCAGCAGCTTATCTAGCGGGGGGAACACCGGGGAGCTGTTTTTT. Protein sequence: CASSLSSGGNTGELFF. Drawing the rest from reference TRBV7-8 and TRBJ2-2, the complete variable domain is GAGVSQSPRYKVAKRGQDVALRCDPISGHVSLFWYQQALGQGPEFLTYFQNEAQLDKSGLPSDRFFAERPEGSVSTLKIQRTQQEDSAVYLCASSLSSGGNTGELFFGEGSRLTVL.

The rearrangement uses TRBV9 and TRBJ2-6; D uncertain. CDR1 is SGDLS and CDR2 is YYNGEE in the germline V gene. The CDR3 is made up of 15 amino acids. Trimming left V 3 bases short and J 2 bases short, with 9 bases between. CDR3 loop: CASSAILTGANVLTF. In DNA form, the CDR3 reads TGTGCCAGCAGCGCAATACTTACTGGGGCCAACGTCCTGACTTTC.

The chain carries TRBV6-1 and TRBJ2-3; D remains ambiguous. Per germline, CDR1 MNHNS and CDR2 SASEGT. Trimming cost V 6 bases and J 0 bases, with 10 bases left between them. CDR3 length: 14 amino acids. The CDR3 sequence is CASRPQISTDTQYF. DNA of the CDR3: TGTGCCAGCAGACCACAGATTAGCACAGATACGCAGTATTTT.

The V call is TRBV10-2, the J call TRBJ1-1; D is unresolved. V lost 3 bases, J lost 1 base, and 9 bases lay in between. The CDR3 contains 14 residues. Germline V lookup: CDR1 WSHSY, CDR2 SAAADI. CDR3 nucleotide sequence: TGCGCCAGCAGTGATACTTCTAGGAACACTGAAGCTTTCTTT. Residues: CASSDTSRNTEAFF.

The chain is built from TRBV19 and TRBJ1-5, with D uncertain. Trimming left V 3 bases short and J 3 bases short, with 9 bases between. The CDR3 sequence is 14 residues long. CDR1 and CDR2 (germline): LNHDA, SQIVND (reference sequence). The CDR3 DNA reads TGTGCCAGTAGTATTCCCGGTTACAATCAGCCCCAGCATTTT. Residues: CASSIPGYNQPQHF.

The chain carries TRBV5-4 and TRBJ1-2, with 10 nucleotides matching TRBD1. Trimming at V came to 4 bases and at J to 8 bases, leaving 8 bases not matched to a gene. CDR3 length: 14 amino acids. Germline CDR1 SGHNT, CDR2 YYREEE (reference sequence). CDR3 sequence reads: CASSGDRGLTGYTF. Here the CDR3 DNA reads TGTGCCAGCAGCGGGGACAGGGGCTTGACCGGCTACACCTTC. Based on the CDR3 plus reference TRBV5-4 and TRBJ1-2, the full variable domain is ETGVTQSPTHLIKTRGQQVTLRCSSQSGHNTVSWYQQALGQGPQFIFQYYREEENGRGNFPPRFSGLQFPNYSSELNVNALELDDSALYLCASSGDRGLTGYTFGSGTRLTVV.

The chain combines TRBV18 with TRBJ2-5; 13 bases fit TRBD2. Per germline, CDR1 KGHSH and CDR2 LQKENI. V was clipped by 3 bases and J by 0 bases; unmatched bases: 4. This CDR3 is built from 17 residues. In DNA form, the CDR3 reads TGTGCCAGCTCACCTGGACTAGCGGGGGAGAACCAAGAGACCCAGTACTTC. It translates to CASSPGLAGENQETQYF.

A word on this clone: Within the sample, other DNA sequences also encode this same CDR3. The gene calls are TRBV5-1 and TRBJ2-2, with 11 bases aligning to TRBD2. This CDR3 region has 15 residues. The germline gives CDR1 SGHRS, CDR2 YFSETQ. After removal of 7 bases from V and 6 bases from J, the junction contained 8 bases not matched to a gene. In nucleotides, the CDR3 is TGCGCCAGCGGACTCCCGGGACTAGCGGCCGGGGAGCTGTTTTTT. It codes for CASGLPGLAAGELFF.

The chain couples TRBV14 to TRBJ2-7, with TRBD1 identical over 8 bases. The CDR3 is 15 residues long. Germline values: CDR1 SGHDN, CDR2 FVKESK. V was clipped by 5 bases and J by 1 base; unmatched bases: 7. This chain's CDR3 is CASSSARQGSYEQYF. In nucleotides, the CDR3 is TGTGCCAGCAGCTCTGCGAGACAGGGGTCCTACGAGCAGTACTTC.

The rearrangement uses TRBV6-5 and TRBJ2-3; TRBD2 matches at 7 bases. CDR1 MNHEY and CDR2 SVGAGI come from the germline V gene. V lost 0 bases and J lost 7; bases outside the gene matches: 7. The CDR3 loop spans 15 amino acids. CDR3 in DNA: TGTGCCAGCAGTTACTCGGGCGGGGGAAGTTATACGCAGTATTTT. Translation gives CASSYSGGGSYTQYF.

This chain joins TRBV18 and TRBJ2-2, with TRBD1 matching 8 bases. There are 15 residues in the CDR3. Unmatched junction bases numbered 6, after V lost 3 bases and J lost 6 bases. In germline, CDR1 is KGHSH, CDR2 LQKENI. CDR3 residues: CASSPEQGAAGELFF. The CDR3 DNA is TGTGCCAGCTCACCTGAGCAGGGGGCAGCCGGGGAGCTGTTTTTT. Looking up the rest from reference TRBV18 and TRBJ2-2 gives the full variable domain: NAGVMQNPRHLVRRRGQEARLRCSPMKGHSHVYWYRQLPEEGLKFMVYLQKENIIDESGMPKERFSAEFPKEGPSILRIQQVVRGDSAAYFCASSPEQGAAGELFFGEGSRLTVL.

This chain links TRBV5-1 with TRBJ2-5; no reliable D call. The V end lost 2 bases, the J end lost 5 bases, and 7 bases lay between the germline ends. The V gene's germline CDR1 is SGHRS and CDR2 YFSETQ. This CDR3 has 12 residues. CDR3 bases: TGCGCCAGCAGCTTATCCCTGGAGACCCAGTACTTC. Its protein product is CASSLSLETQYF.

V is TRBV6-4 and J is TRBJ2-6; no clear D gene. The V end was cut by 3 bases, the J end by 0 bases, with 6 bases between. This CDR3 region has 15 residues. Germline V gene data show CDR1 as MRHNA and CDR2 as SNTAGT. The CDR3 nucleotides are TGTGCCAGCAGTGAACAAAACTCTGGGGCCAACGTCCTGACTTTC. Translation: CASSEQNSGANVLTF.

This clone was seen only once. This chain connects TRBV6-5 to TRBJ2-3; 8 nucleotides line up with TRBD2. The CDR3 contains 14 residues. Germline V gene data show CDR1 as MNHEY and CDR2 as SVGAGI. The J segment lost 2 bases and the V segment lost 11 bases, leaving 9 bases of the junction unmatched. The CDR3 sequence is CAGSPAGVTDTQYF. The CDR3 DNA is TGTGCCGGCTCTCCAGCGGGGGTCACAGATACGCAGTATTTT.

V gene TRBV7-9 combines with J gene TRBJ1-5; D is uncertain. The V and J ends lost 1 base and 5 bases respectively, with 6 bases between them. The CDR3 totals 13 residues. The germline CDR1 and CDR2 sequences are SEHNR and FQNEAQ (reference sequence). The CDR3 is CASSLGRDQPQHF. The CDR3 DNA is TGTGCCAGCAGCTTAGGGAGGGATCAGCCCCAGCATTTT.

This rearrangement joins TRBV21-1 to TRBJ2-5; the DNA was not used to check the table's D call, TRBD1. TRBV21-1 is a recognized pseudogene. The length of the CDR3 is 20 residues. CDR3 sequence reads: CASSTPRSGTDRILQETQYF. CDR3 in DNA: TGTGCCAGCAGCACGCCACGATCCGGGACAGACAGAATATTGCAAGAGACCCAGTACTTC.

The rearrangement uses TRBV3-1 (or the pseudogene TRBV3-2) and TRBJ2-3, with 7 bases lining up with TRBD2. The length of the CDR3 is 15 residues. The trim removed 1 base at V and 5 bases at J, leaving 6 bases unmatched. In germline, CDR1 is LGHDT, CDR2 YNNKEL (reference sequence). The CDR3 DNA reads as TGTGCCAGCAGCCAAGGGGTGGGGGGGAGAGATACGCAGTATTTT. This sequence encodes CASSQGVGGRDTQYF.